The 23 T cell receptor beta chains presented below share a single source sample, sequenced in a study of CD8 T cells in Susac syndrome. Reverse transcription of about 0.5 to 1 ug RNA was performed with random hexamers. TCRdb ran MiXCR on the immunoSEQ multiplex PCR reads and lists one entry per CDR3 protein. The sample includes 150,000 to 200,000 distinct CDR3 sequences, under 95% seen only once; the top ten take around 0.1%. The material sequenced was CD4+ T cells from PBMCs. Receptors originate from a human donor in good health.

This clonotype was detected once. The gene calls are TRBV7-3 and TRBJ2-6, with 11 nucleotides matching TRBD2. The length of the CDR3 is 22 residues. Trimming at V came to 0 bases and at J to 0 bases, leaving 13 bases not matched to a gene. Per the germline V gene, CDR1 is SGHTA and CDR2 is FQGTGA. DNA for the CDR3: TGTGCCAGCAGCTTAACCAGTTGGGTTCCGGGACTAGCGGTCTCTGGGGCCAACGTCCTGACTTTC. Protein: CASSLTSWVPGLAVSGANVLTF.

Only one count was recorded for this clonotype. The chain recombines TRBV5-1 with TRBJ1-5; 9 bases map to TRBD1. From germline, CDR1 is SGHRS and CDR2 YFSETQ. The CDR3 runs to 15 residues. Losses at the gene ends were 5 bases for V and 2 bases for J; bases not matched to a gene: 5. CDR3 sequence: CASSTGGAGNQPQHF. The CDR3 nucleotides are TGCGCCAGCAGTACAGGGGGCGCGGGCAATCAGCCCCAGCATTTT.

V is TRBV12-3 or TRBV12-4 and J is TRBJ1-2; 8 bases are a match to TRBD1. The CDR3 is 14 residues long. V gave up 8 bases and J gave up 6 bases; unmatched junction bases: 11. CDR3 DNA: TGTGCCAGCTCCCGACAGGGGAGTAAAAATGGCTACACCTTC. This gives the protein CASSRQGSKNGYTF.

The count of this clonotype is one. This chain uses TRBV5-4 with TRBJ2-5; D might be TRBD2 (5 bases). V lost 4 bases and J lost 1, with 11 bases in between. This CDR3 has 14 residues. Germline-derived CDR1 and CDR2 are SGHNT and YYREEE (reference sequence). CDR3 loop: CASSPASSQETQYF. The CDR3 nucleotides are TGTGCCAGCAGCCCTGCTAGCTCCCAAGAGACCCAGTACTTC.

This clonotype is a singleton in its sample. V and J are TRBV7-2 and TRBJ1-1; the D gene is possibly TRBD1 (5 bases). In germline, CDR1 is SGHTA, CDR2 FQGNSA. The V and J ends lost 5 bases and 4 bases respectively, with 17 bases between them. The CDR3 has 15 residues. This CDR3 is CASSLNGGARTEAFF. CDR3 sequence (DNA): TGTGCCAGCAGCCTAAATGGAGGGGCGCGCACTGAAGCTTTCTTT.

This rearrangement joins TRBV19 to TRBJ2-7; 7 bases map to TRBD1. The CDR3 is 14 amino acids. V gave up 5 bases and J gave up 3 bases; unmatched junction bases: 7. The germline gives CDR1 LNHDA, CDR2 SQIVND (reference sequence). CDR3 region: CASSPTGKNYEQYF. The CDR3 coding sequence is TGTGCCAGTAGTCCGACAGGGAAAAACTACGAGCAGTACTTC.

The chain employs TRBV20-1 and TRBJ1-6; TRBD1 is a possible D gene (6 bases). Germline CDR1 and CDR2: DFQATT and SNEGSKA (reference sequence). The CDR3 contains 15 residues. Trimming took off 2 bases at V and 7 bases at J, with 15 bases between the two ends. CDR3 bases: TGCAGTGCTAGAACCCCCACAGGGTTGAATTCACCCCTCCACTTT. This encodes CSARTPTGLNSPLHF.

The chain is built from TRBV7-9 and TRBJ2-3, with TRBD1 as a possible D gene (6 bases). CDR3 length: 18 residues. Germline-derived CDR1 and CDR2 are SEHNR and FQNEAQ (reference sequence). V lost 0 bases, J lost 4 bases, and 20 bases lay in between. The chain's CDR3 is CASSLAGQGQRKADTQYF. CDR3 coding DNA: TGTGCCAGCAGCTTAGCCGGTCAGGGACAAAGAAAGGCAGATACGCAGTATTTT.

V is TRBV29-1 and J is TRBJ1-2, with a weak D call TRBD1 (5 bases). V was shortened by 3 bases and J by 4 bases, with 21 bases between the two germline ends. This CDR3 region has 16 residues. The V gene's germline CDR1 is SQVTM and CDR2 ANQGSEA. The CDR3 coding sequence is TGCAGCGTTGAGTTGCCCTCGGTTGGGGGTTTCTATGGCTACACCTTC. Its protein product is CSVELPSVGGFYGYTF.

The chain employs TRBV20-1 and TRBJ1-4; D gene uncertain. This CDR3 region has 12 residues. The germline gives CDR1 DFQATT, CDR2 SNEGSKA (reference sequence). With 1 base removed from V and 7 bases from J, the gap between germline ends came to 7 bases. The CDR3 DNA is TGCAGTGCTAGAGCATGGGGTGAAAAACTGTTTTTT. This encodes CSARAWGEKLFF.

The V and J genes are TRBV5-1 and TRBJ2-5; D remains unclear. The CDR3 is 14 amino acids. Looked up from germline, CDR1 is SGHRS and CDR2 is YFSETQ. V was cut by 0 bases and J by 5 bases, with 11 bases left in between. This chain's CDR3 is CASSLAEVWETQYF. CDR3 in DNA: TGCGCCAGCAGCTTGGCCGAGGTTTGGGAGACCCAGTACTTC.

CDR3 loop: CSAPSPGGRETQYF. The CDR3 bases are TGCAGTGCCCCCAGCCCAGGGGGCCGGGAGACCCAGTACTTC. The chain links TRBV20-1 to TRBJ2-5, with 8 bases aligning to TRBD1. V lost 6 bases and J lost 5; bases outside the gene matches: 11. Per germline, CDR1 DFQATT and CDR2 SNEGSKA (reference sequence). The CDR3 has 14 amino acids.

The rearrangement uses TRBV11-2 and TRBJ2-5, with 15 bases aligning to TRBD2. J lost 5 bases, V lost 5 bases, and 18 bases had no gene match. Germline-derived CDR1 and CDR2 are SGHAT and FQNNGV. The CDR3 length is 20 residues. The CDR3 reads CASSERPPGLAGGRGETQYF. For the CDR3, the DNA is TGTGCCAGCAGCGAACGGCCCCCGGGACTAGCGGGGGGCCGCGGGGAGACCCAGTACTTC.

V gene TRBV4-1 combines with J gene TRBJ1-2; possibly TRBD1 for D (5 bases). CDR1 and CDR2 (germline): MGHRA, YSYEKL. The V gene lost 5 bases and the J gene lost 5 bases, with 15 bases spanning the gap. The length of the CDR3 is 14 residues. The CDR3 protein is CASSKGGGTYGYTF. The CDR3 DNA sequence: TGCGCCAGCAGCAAGGGTGGGGGGACTTATGGCTACACCTTC.

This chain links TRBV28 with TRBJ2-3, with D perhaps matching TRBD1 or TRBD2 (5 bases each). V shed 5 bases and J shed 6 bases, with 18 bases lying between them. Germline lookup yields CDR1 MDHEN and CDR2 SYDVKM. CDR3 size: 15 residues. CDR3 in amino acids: CASSPPGGPPDTQYF. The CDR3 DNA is TGTGCCAGCAGTCCCCCTGGGGGACCCCCCGATACGCAGTATTTT.

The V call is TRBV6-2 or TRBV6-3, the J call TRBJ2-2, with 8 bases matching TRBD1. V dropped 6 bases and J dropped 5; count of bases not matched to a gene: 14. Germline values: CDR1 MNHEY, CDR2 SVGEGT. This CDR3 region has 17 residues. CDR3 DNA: TGTGCCAGCAGCTCCCGACCTCGGACAGGGTGGACCGGGGAGCTGTTTTTT. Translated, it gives CASSSRPRTGWTGELFF.

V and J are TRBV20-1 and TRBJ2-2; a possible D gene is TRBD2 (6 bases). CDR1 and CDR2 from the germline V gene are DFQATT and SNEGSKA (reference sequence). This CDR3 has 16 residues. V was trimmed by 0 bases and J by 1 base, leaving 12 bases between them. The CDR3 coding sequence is TGCAGTGCTAGAGATGTTCCTAGCGAGAACACCGGGGAGCTGTTTTTT. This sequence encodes CSARDVPSENTGELFF.

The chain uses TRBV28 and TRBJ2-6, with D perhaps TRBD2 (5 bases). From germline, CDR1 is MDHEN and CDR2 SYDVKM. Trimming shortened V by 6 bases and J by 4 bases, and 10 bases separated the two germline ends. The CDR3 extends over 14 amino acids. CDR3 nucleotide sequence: TGTGCCAGCAGCTCGTCGGGAGGGGCCAACGTCCTGACTTTC. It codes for CASSSSGGANVLTF.

In nucleotides, the CDR3 is TGTGCCAGCACACCAAGTCTAGCGGGGGCCTACAATGAGCAGTTCTTC. Translation gives CASTPSLAGAYNEQFF. The J gene is TRBJ2-1, the V gene TRBV28, with TRBD2 identical over 10 bases. This CDR3 is 16 amino acids long. Trimming at V came to 7 bases and at J to 2 bases, leaving 8 bases not matched to a gene. Germline CDR1 reads MDHEN; CDR2 reads SYDVKM.

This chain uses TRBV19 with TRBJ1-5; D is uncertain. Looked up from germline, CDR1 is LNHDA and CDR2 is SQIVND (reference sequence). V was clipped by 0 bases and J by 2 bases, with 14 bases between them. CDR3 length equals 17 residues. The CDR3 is CASSIDPGGWGNQPQHF. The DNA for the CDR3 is TGTGCCAGTAGTATAGATCCGGGAGGCTGGGGCAATCAGCCCCAGCATTTT.

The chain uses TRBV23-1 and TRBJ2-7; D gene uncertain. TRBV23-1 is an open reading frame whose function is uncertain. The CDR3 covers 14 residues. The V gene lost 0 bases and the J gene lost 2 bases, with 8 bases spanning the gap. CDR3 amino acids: CASSQSGPTYEQYV. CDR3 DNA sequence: TGCGCCAGCAGTCAATCTGGACCCACCTACGAGCAGTACGTC.

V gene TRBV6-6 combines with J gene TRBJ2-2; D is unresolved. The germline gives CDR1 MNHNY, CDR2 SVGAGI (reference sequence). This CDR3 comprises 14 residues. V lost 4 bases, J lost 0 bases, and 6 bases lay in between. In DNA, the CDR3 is TGTGCCAGCAGTTTGTCCTCGAACACCGGGGAGCTGTTTTTT. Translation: CASSLSSNTGELFF.

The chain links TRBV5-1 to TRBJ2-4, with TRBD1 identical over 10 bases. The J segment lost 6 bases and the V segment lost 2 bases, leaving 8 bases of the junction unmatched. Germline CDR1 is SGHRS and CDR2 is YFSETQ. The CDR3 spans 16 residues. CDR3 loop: CASSLGGQGDGNIQYF. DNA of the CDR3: TGCGCCAGCAGCTTAGGTGGACAGGGGGACGGAAACATTCAGTACTTC.